This TCR beta chain came from a study of OX40 agonist ivuxolimab in advanced cancers. For the study at large: One patient with hepatocellular carcinoma and two with cutaneous melanoma, three in all, had partial responses. Study outcomes and limitations: There were, on average, more expanded clones in CD8+ T cells than in CD4+.

About this clone: Its antigen remains unknown.

With 1 base removed from V and 2 bases from J, the gap between germline ends came to 9 bases. The germline CDR1 and CDR2 sequences are LNHDA and SQIVND (reference sequence). The CDR3 runs to 15 residues. The protocol was immunoSEQ multiplex PCR, while the TCRdb copy is restricted to in-frame clones and leaves out a portion. The data hold roughly 28,000 clones, with more than 75% observed a single time. The chain links TRBV19 to TRBJ1-3; D ambiguous. The specimen comprised CD4+ or CD8+ T cells sorted from blood, sampled in a trial of the OX40 agonist ivuxolimab. The sequence was obtained from an adult with an advanced solid tumor such as melanoma, head and neck, liver or kidney cancer. CDR3 DNA sequence: TGTGCCAGTAGTATAGGGGTAGGACCTGGAAACACCATATATTTT. It specifies CASSIGVGPGNTIYF.